The following is a T cell receptor beta chain sequence with its context. The target antigen is unknown. Germline values: CDR1 SGDLS, CDR2 YYNGEE. Deletions cut 3 bases from V and 2 bases from J, with 10 bases between. This CDR3 has 14 amino acids. This sample was taken from a study of OX40 agonist ivuxolimab in advanced cancers. About the research overall: Prior anti-PD-1, anti-PD-L1 or anti-CTLA-4 therapy did not bar entry, and approximately 40% had some. Partial response was recorded in three patients: one hepatocellular carcinoma and two cutaneous melanoma cases.

Notes on the study in general: Clonal expansion was seen in CD4+ and CD8+ blood T cells by week 6 at 0.1 to 3.0 mg/kg.

Clones were read by immunoSEQ multiplex PCR, and TCRdb kept only the in-frame ones, dropping some. The table includes some 63,000 clones, roughly 93% detected once. This chain links TRBV9 with TRBJ2-3; D is unclear. The receptor's source is an adult with an advanced solid tumor such as melanoma, head and neck, liver or kidney cancer. The source material was CD4+ or CD8+ T cells sorted from blood, sampled in a trial of the OX40 agonist ivuxolimab. CDR3 loop: CASSDIAYTDTQYF. DNA of the CDR3: TGTGCCAGCAGCGACATTGCATACACAGATACGCAGTATTTT.